This T cell receptor beta chain was found in a study of shared clonotypes between healthy human individuals. V lost 5 bases, J lost 1 base, and 4 bases stayed unmatched. Per germline, CDR1 SGHTA and CDR2 FQGTGA. The CDR3 has 14 residues. Profiled with immunoSEQ multiplex PCR; TCRdb holds only in-frame clones, not every one. The sample has 2.3 million or so clones, just over 90% seen once; the top ten hold about 0.41%. Material: naive CD4+ T cells from PBMCs. Subset indicated: CD45RA+ positively selected. The V call is TRBV7-3, the J call TRBJ1-1; 7 bases match TRBD1. The sequence was collected from a man aged 18 to 30 in good health. Some clones in this sample may be carry-over from other donors' samples. The CDR3 DNA is TGTGCCAGCAGCGCGGGACAGAAGAACACTGAAGCTTTCTTT. It specifies CASSAGQKNTEAFF.